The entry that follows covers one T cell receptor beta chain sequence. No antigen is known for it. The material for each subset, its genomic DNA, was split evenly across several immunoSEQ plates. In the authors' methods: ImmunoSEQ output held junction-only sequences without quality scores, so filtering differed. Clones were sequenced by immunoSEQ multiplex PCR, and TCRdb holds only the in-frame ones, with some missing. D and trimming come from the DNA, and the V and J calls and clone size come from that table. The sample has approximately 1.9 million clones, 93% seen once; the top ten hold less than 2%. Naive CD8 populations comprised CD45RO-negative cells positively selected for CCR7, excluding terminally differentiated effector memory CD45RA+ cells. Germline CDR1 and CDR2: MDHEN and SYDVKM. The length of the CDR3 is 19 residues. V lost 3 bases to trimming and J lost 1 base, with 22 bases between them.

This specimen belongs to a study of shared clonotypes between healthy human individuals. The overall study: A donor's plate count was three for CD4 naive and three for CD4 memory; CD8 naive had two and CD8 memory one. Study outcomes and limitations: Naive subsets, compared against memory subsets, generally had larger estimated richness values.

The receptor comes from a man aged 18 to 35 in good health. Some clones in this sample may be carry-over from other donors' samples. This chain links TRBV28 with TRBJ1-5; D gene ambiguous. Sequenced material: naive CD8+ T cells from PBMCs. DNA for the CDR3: TGTGCCAGCAGTTTCCCCTCTCCCGGGGAAAGGTTGAGCAATCAGCCCCAGCATTTT. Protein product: CASSFPSPGERLSNQPQHF.